This T cell receptor (beta chain) originates from a study of Ad26.COV2.S vaccination and SARS-CoV-2 variants. TCRdb keeps only in-frame clones here, not all; method: immunoSEQ multiplex PCR. The profile shows 350,000 to 500,000 clones, roughly 87% of them singletons. Stated treatment: roughly 20 received Ad26.COV2.S at low or high dose, single or two shots; 5 received placebo; per-sample allocation not given. Specimen acquisition occurred on day 63 following the initial vaccine or placebo injection. In Boston, the donor was an adult between 18-55 years of age. The study used a vaccine consisting of an Ad26 vector that expressed Wuhan-strain SARS-CoV-2 spike. Remarks on this clone: The antigen is undetermined.

Study observations and caveats: Total T cell responses may have been underestimated by the TCR breadth and depth analyses. It was found that vaccine and placebo recipients had similar non-spike TCR breadth.

This sample comprised peripheral blood, obtained in a trial of Ad26.COV2.S vaccine versus placebo. This TCR came from a person between 18 and 65 years old who received the Ad26.COV2.S COVID-19 vaccine or a placebo.

As DNA, the CDR3 is TGTGCCAGCAGCGTAGTGTGGGGCAATACCAACTATGGCTACACCTTC. It specifies CASSVVWGNTNYGYTF. The V and J genes are TRBV9 and TRBJ1-2; D is perhaps TRBD1 (5 bases). The CDR3 spans 16 residues. Germline CDR1 and CDR2: SGDLS and YYNGEE. Trimming removed 0 bases from V and 2 bases from J, with 14 bases in between.